This passage covers 21 T cell receptor beta chains from one sample sequenced in a study of blood T cells in healthy people across ages. A second PCR of about 7 to 12 cycles used a sample-barcoded 5' primer and a J-beta primer mix. TCRdb re-called the 5' RACE reads with MiXCR, one entry per CDR3 protein. The sample has roughly 700,000 distinct CDR3 sequences, roughly 49% seen once. The sequencing input was blood. The source is a woman aged 55-70 years in good health.

This sequence joins TRBV6-2 or TRBV6-3 and TRBJ2-7; no definite D call. Per germline, CDR1 MNHEY and CDR2 SVGEGT. The CDR3 covers 14 residues. Trimming left V 6 bases short and J 3 bases short, with 15 bases between. CDR3 in amino acids: CASRPHPIDYEQYF. The CDR3 DNA reads as TGTGCCAGCAGACCCCATCCTATAGACTACGAGCAGTACTTC.

The gene calls are TRBV27 and TRBJ2-6; perhaps TRBD1 as D (5 bases). The CDR3 has 15 residues. Germline-derived CDR1 and CDR2 are MNHEY and SMNVEV (reference sequence). Trimming cost V 4 bases and J 2 bases, with 9 bases left between them. As DNA, the CDR3 is TGTGCCAGCAGTTGGGGCCCTCCTGGGGCCAACGTCCTGACTTTC. It specifies CASSWGPPGANVLTF.

This clonotype was recorded at least ten times. The chain joins TRBV20-1 to TRBJ2-7, with TRBD1 matching 10 bases. The CDR3 contains 15 residues. The J segment lost 10 bases and the V segment lost 6 bases, leaving 18 bases of the junction unmatched. Germline V gene sequence: CDR1 DFQATT, CDR2 SNEGSKA (reference sequence). The CDR3 here is CSAVDTGTGDRSQYF. The CDR3 DNA sequence: TGCAGTGCGGTCGATACCGGGACAGGGGACCGATCTCAGTACTTC.

Notes on this clonotype: A read error may be the cause here, since a much bigger clone is one base away. The CDR3 sequence is CAGNRQDYEQYF. CDR3 DNA: TGTGCCGGCAACCGGCAGGACTACGAGCAGTACTTC. The chain carries TRBV6-2 or TRBV6-3 and TRBJ2-1; D is ambiguous. The J call may not be correct, given that the DNA end is closer to TRBJ2-7. The CDR3 covers 12 residues. CDR1 MNHEY and CDR2 SVGEGT come from the germline V gene.

V usage is TRBV4-1 and J usage is TRBJ2-1; D gene uncertain. The CDR3 loop spans 15 amino acids. V lost 1 base and J lost 12, with 19 bases in between. Germline-derived CDR1 and CDR2 are MGHRA and YSYEKL. The CDR3 here is CASSQGSSRVSRQFF. The CDR3 DNA reads as TGCGCCAGCAGCCAAGGTTCTAGTCGAGTCAGCAGGCAGTTCTTC.

The rearrangement uses TRBV2 and TRBJ1-3; D call uncertain. The length of the CDR3 is 14 residues. The V end lost 6 bases, the J end lost 0 bases, and 9 bases lay between the germline ends. Germline V gene lookup returns CDR1 SNHLY and CDR2 FYNNEI. The CDR3 here is CASRDRSSGNTIYF. DNA for the CDR3: TGTGCCAGCAGGGACCGAAGCTCTGGAAACACCATATATTTT.

The chain carries TRBV30 and TRBJ2-4; D gene uncertain. From germline, CDR1 is GTSNPN and CDR2 SVGIG (reference sequence). V was clipped by 1 base and J by 1 base, with 5 bases between them. The length of the CDR3 is 13 residues. The CDR3 bases are TGTGCCTGGAGTGGAACGGCCAAAAACATTCAGTACTTC. It translates to CAWSGTAKNIQYF.

This clonotype was recorded a few times. J is TRBJ2-7 and V is TRBV10-3; 8 bases fit TRBD2. This CDR3 is built from 16 residues. J was trimmed by 4 bases and V by 0 bases; bases with no gene match: 8. Germline V gene lookup returns CDR1 ENHRY and CDR2 SYGVKD. The CDR3 is CAISESELAGRYEQYF. The DNA of the CDR3 is TGTGCCATCAGTGAGTCGGAATTAGCGGGAAGATACGAGCAGTACTTC.

The chain employs TRBV5-5 and TRBJ2-2; 7 positions agree with TRBD2. Germline V lookup: CDR1 SGHKS, CDR2 YYEKEE (reference sequence). The CDR3 totals 16 residues. J gave up 0 bases and V 4 bases, and 6 bases lay outside the gene matches. CDR3 bases: TGTGCCAGCAGCCTACGGGGGGACGCGAACACCGGGGAGCTGTTTTTT. Its protein product is CASSLRGDANTGELFF.

The J gene is TRBJ2-3, the V gene TRBV5-1, with no clear D. The length of the CDR3 is 14 residues. The germline V gene has CDR1 SGHRS and CDR2 YFSETQ. The V and J ends lost 4 bases and 4 bases respectively, with 13 bases between them. For the CDR3, the DNA is TGCGCCAGCAGCGCCTCTTTAGCAGCAGATACGCAGTATTTT. Translated, it gives CASSASLAADTQYF. The whole variable domain, filled in from reference TRBV5-1 and TRBJ2-3, reads KAGVTQTPRYLIKTRGQQVTLSCSPISGHRSVSWYQQTPGQGLQFLFEYFSETQRNKGNFPGRFSGRQFSNSRSEMNVSTLELGDSALYLCASSASLAADTQYFGPGTRLTVL.

V is TRBV4-1 and J is TRBJ2-1, with TRBD2 matching over 8 bases. The CDR3 loop spans 17 amino acids. Germline V CDR1 and CDR2: MGHRA, YSYEKL. Trimming cost V 2 bases and J 0 bases; bases outside gene matches: 6. In nucleotides, the CDR3 is TGCGCCAGCAGCCAATTCCCGGGGACTAGCTCCTACAATGAGCAGTTCTTC. This sequence encodes CASSQFPGTSSYNEQFF.

The rearrangement joins TRBV6-5 to TRBJ2-4; 12 nucleotides agree with TRBD2. Germline CDR1 MNHEY, CDR2 SVGAGI. The CDR3 consists of 14 residues. The trim removed 5 bases at V and 6 bases at J, leaving 2 bases unmatched. The CDR3 nucleotides read TGTGCCAGCAGTCTGGGACTAGCGGGAAACATTCAGTACTTC. The encoded protein is CASSLGLAGNIQYF.

The chain has TRBV7-2 and TRBJ2-5; 10 nucleotides match TRBD2. The CDR3 runs to 14 residues. Germline loops: CDR1 SGHTA, CDR2 FQGNSA. The V segment lost 4 bases and the J segment 11 bases; nucleotides outside the gene matches: 10. This chain's CDR3 is CASSWQREGPEQYF. CDR3 sequence (DNA): TGTGCCAGCAGCTGGCAGCGGGAGGGCCCTGAGCAGTACTTC.

The chain employs TRBV20-1 and TRBJ1-5; 7 bases match TRBD1. After removal of 3 bases from V and 7 bases from J, the junction contained 6 bases not matched to a gene. The CDR3 is made up of 13 amino acids. CDR1 is DFQATT and CDR2 is SNEGSKA in the germline V gene (reference sequence). CDR3 protein: CSARSTGVQPQHF. CDR3 nucleotides: TGCAGTGCTAGGTCTACAGGGGTCCAGCCCCAGCATTTT.

The chain has TRBV5-1 and TRBJ2-5; D call uncertain. The J call may be wrong; the DNA end is better matched by TRBJ2-7. This CDR3 comprises 14 residues. Germline-derived CDR1 and CDR2 are SGHRS and YFSETQ. CDR3 residues: CASSLDPSSGEQYF. In nucleotides, the CDR3 is TGCGCCAGCAGCTTGGACCCCTCCTCCGGCGAGCAGTACTTC.

For the CDR3, the DNA is TGTGCCAGCAGCCAAGGGGGGACTAGCGGTACGGAGACCCAGTTCTTC. Translating gives CASSQGGTSGTETQFF. The chain uses TRBV3-1 and TRBJ2-1; 11 bases are shared with TRBD2. The CDR3 contains 16 residues. Germline assignment: CDR1 LGHDT and CDR2 YNNKEL (reference sequence). Trimming at V came to 1 base and at J to 13 bases, leaving 12 bases not matched to a gene.

The V and J genes are TRBV7-8 and TRBJ2-3, with TRBD2 as a possible D gene (6 bases). CDR1 and CDR2 (germline): SGHVS, FQNEAQ. The CDR3 length is 15 residues. V gave up 5 bases and J gave up 0 bases, with 12 bases separating them. The DNA for the CDR3 is TGTGCCAGCAGCCCCCTGACTAGGAGCACAGATACGCAGTATTTT. Translated: CASSPLTRSTDTQYF.

The chain uses TRBV27 and TRBJ1-4, with D possibly TRBD1 on 6 matching bases. CDR1 is MNHEY, CDR2 SMNVEV, per germline (reference sequence). Deletions cut 6 bases from V and 8 bases from J, with 16 bases between. This CDR3 comprises 14 residues. CDR3 DNA: TGTGCCAGCAGGAAAACAGGGAGGAGGGAAAAACTGTTTTTT. This encodes CASRKTGRREKLFF.

This clonotype was observed a handful of times. The chain's CDR3 is CASSEGTRGEQFF. The CDR3 DNA sequence: TGCGCCAGCAGCGAAGGGACCCGGGGGGAGCAGTTCTTC. The chain carries TRBV5-1 and TRBJ2-1, with D perhaps matching TRBD2 (6 bases). Looked up from germline, CDR1 is SGHRS and CDR2 is YFSETQ. Trimming removed 4 bases at V and 10 bases at J, with 15 bases between. CDR3 length: 13 residues.

This clonotype was counted only a few times. The chain has TRBV4-3 and TRBJ2-5; TRBD2 agrees at 9 bases. Germline loops: CDR1 LGHNA, CDR2 YSLEER. V trimming: 4 bases; J trimming: 11 bases; junction bases outside the gene matches: 17. The CDR3 sequence is 16 residues long. The CDR3 reads CASSPTWREGSDEQYF. CDR3 bases: TGCGCCAGCAGCCCTACCTGGCGGGAGGGTTCCGATGAGCAGTACTTC.

The chain uses TRBV4-2 and TRBJ1-6; maybe TRBD1 (6 bases). V lost 2 bases to trimming and J lost 10 bases, with 24 bases between them. Germline V CDR1 and CDR2: LGHNA, YNFKEQ. CDR3 length: 18 amino acids. The CDR3 spells CASSQTPGATGEQSPLHF. CDR3 nucleotide sequence: TGTGCCAGCAGCCAAACCCCAGGCGCGACAGGCGAACAATCACCCCTCCACTTT.